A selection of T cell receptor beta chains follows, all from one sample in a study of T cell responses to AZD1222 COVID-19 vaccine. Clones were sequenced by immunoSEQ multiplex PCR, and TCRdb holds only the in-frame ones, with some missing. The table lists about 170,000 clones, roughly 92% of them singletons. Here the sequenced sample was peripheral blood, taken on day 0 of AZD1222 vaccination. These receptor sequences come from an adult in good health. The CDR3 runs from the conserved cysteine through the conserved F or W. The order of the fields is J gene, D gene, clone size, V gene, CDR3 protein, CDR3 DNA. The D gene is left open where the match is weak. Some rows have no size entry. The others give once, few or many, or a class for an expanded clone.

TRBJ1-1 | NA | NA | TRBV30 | CAWSEAAAGFF | TGTGCCTGGAGTGAGGCGGCAGCGGGTTTCTTT
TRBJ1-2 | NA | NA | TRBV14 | CASSLLANYGYTF | TGTGCCAGCAGCCTCTTAGCTAACTATGGCTACACCTTC
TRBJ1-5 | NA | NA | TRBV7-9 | CASSPGADSQPQHF | TGTGCCAGCAGCCCTGGGGCCGATTCTCAGCCCCAGCATTTT
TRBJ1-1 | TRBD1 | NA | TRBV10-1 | CASSEGTGSQNTEAFF | TGCGCCAGCAGTGAAGGGACAGGGTCCCAGAACACTGAAGCTTTCTTT
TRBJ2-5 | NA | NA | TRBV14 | CASSQGGLAGGFQETQYF | TGTGCCAGCAGCCAAGGAGGACTAGCAGGGGGGTTCCAAGAGACCCAGTACTTC
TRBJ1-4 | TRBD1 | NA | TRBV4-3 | CASSRARVGGAVNEKLFF | TGCGCCAGCAGCCGGGCGCGGGTAGGGGGCGCGGTTAATGAAAAACTGTTTTTT
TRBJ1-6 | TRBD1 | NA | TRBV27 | CASSLLGQGPSPLHF | TGTGCCAGCAGTTTATTAGGACAGGGACCGTCACCCCTCCACTTT
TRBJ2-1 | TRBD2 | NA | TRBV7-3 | CASSLRGRTSGYPNEQFF | TGTGCCAGCAGCTTAAGAGGGCGGACTAGCGGGTACCCCAATGAGCAGTTCTTC
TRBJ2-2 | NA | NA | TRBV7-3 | CASSLERPGSGELFF | TGTGCCAGCAGCTTAGAGAGACCGGGCAGCGGGGAGCTGTTTTTT
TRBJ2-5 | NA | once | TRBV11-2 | CASSFDRRETQYF | TGTGCCAGCAGCTTCGACAGACGGGAGACCCAGTACTTC
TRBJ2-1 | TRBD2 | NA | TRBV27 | CASSYQGLANEQFF | TGTGCCAGCAGTTACCAGGGACTAGCCAATGAGCAGTTCTTC
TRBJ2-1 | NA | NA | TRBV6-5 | CASSTLPREKQFF | TGTGCCAGCAGTACCCTTCCAAGGGAGAAGCAGTTCTTC
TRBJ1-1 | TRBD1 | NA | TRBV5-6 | CASRIGQARVNTEAFF | TGTGCCAGCAGAATAGGACAGGCCAGAGTGAACACTGAAGCTTTCTTT
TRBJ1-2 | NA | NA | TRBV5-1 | CASSPSSNYGYTF | TGCGCCAGCAGCCCCTCGAGCAACTATGGCTACACCTTC
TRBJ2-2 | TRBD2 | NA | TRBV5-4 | CASSLTATSGANTGELFF | TGTGCCAGCAGCCTTACCGCCACTAGCGGAGCGAACACCGGGGAGCTGTTTTTT
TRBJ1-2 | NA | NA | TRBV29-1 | CSASRGSKGVYGYTF | TGCAGCGCCTCGCGGGGTTCTAAGGGAGTCTATGGCTACACCTTC
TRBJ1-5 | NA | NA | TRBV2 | CASSVVGHLNQPQHF | TGTGCCAGCAGTGTGGTCGGCCACCTCAATCAGCCCCAGCATTTT
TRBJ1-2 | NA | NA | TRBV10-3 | CAISESEGRDGYTF | TGTGCCATCAGTGAGTCGGAGGGCAGGGATGGCTACACCTTC
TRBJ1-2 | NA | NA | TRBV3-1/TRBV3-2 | CASSLGVERRHTNYGYTF | TGTGCCAGCAGCCTAGGGGTGGAGAGGCGGCATACTAACTATGGCTACACCTTC
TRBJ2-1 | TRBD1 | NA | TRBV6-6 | CASSRGQGGSDEQFF | TGTGCCAGCAGCCGAGGACAGGGGGGCTCGGATGAGCAGTTCTTC
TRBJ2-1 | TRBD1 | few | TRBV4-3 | CASSQGTGRGSYNEQFF | TGCGCCAGCAGCCAAGGGACAGGGCGGGGATCCTACAATGAGCAGTTCTTC
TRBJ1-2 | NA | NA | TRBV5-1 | CASSSGAPQSGYTF | TGCGCCAGCAGCTCGGGGGCCCCCCAGAGCGGCTACACCTTC
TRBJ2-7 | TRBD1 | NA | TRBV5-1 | CASSSGQGGEQYF | TGCGCCAGCAGCTCCGGACAGGGCGGCGAGCAGTACTTC
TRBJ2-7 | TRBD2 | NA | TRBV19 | CASSMSASGVPYEQYF | TGTGCCAGTAGTATGAGCGCTAGCGGGGTTCCCTACGAGCAGTACTTC
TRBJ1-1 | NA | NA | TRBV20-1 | CSATRHTEAFF | TGCAGTGCTACACGACACACTGAAGCTTTCTTT
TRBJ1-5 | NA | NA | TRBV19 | CASSSSGGSGDSNQPQHF | TGTGCCAGTAGTTCAAGTGGAGGGTCGGGAGACAGCAATCAGCCCCAGCATTTT
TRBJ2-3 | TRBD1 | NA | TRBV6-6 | CASSLKGQGAGNTQYF | TGTGCCAGCAGCCTCAAAGGGCAGGGGGCAGGAAATACGCAGTATTTT
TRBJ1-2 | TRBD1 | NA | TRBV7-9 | CASSLLAAGGAHGYTF | TGTGCCAGCAGCTTACTAGCGGCAGGGGGCGCGCATGGCTACACCTTC
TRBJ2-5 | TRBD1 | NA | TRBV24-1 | CATSDSGGRETQYF | TGTGCCACCAGTGACTCAGGGGGCCGGGAGACCCAGTACTTC
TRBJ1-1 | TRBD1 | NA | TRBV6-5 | CASSRGTDEAFF | TGTGCCAGCAGTCGAGGGACAGATGAAGCTTTCTTT
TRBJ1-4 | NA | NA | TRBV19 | CASSIGVTNEKLFF | TGTGCCAGTAGTATAGGCGTAACTAATGAAAAACTGTTTTTT
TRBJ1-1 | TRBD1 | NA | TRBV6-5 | CASRRGQGVTEAFF | TGTGCCAGCAGACGCGGACAGGGGGTAACTGAAGCTTTCTTT
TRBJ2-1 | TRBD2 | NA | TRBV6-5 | CASRLAGGPYNEQFF | TGTGCCAGCAGGCTAGCGGGGGGGCCGTATAATGAGCAGTTCTTC
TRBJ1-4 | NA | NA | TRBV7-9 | CASSQRRGAGEKLFF | TGTGCCAGCAGCCAACGGCGGGGGGCAGGTGAAAAACTGTTTTTT
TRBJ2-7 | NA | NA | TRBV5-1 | CASSSRNEGQYF | TGCGCCAGCAGCTCTCGGAATGAGGGGCAGTACTTC
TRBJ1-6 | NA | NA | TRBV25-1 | CASSELNSPLHF | TGTGCCAGCAGTGAACTCAATTCACCCCTCCACTTT
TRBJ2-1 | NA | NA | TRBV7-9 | CASSKTGGAYNEQFF | TGTGCCAGCAGCAAGACAGGAGGGGCCTACAATGAGCAGTTCTTC
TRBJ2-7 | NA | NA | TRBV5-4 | CASSSAGEMTYEQYF | TGTGCCAGCAGTTCGGCAGGGGAGATGACCTACGAGCAGTACTTC
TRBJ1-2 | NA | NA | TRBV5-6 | CASSNYRRGYGYTF | TGTGCCAGCAGCAACTACAGACGGGGCTATGGCTACACCTTC
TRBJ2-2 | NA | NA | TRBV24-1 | CATSDSHRHTGELFF | TGTGCCACCAGTGATTCCCACCGGCACACCGGGGAGCTGTTTTTT
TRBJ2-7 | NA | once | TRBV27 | CASSRGQSEQYF | TGTGCCAGCAGTCGCGGACAGAGCGAGCAGTACTTC
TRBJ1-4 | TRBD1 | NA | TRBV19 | CASSQGDATNEKLFF | TGTGCCAGTAGTCAGGGGGACGCAACTAATGAAAAACTGTTTTTT
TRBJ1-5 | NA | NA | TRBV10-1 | CASSESKLLEGPTRDQPQHF | TGCGCCAGCAGTGAGTCAAAACTGTTGGAGGGGCCTACCAGAGATCAGCCCCAGCATTTT
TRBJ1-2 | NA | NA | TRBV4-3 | CASSQDQGGIVNYGYTF | TGCGCCAGCAGCCAAGATCAAGGGGGGATCGTTAACTATGGCTACACCTTC
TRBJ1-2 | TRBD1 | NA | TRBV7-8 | CASSPGPGTGLGYTF | TGTGCCAGCAGCCCCGGCCCCGGGACAGGGCTTGGCTACACCTTC
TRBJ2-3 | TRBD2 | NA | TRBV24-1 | CATALAGGTDTQYF | TGTGCCACCGCACTAGCGGGGGGCACAGATACGCAGTATTTT
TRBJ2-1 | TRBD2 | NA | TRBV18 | CASSPQAGALYNEQFF | TGTGCCAGCTCACCACAAGCGGGGGCTCTCTACAATGAGCAGTTCTTC
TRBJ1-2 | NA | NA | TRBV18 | CASSPDGTPNYGYTF | TGTGCCAGCTCACCTGACGGGACCCCTAACTATGGCTACACCTTC
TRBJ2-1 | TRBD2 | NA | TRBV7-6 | CASSSAGGGAYNEQFF | TGTGCCAGCAGCTCGGCGGGGGGGGGAGCCTACAATGAGCAGTTCTTC
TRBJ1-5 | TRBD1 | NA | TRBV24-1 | CATSGTGDNQPQHF | TGTGCCACCTCAGGGACAGGGGACAATCAGCCCCAGCATTTT
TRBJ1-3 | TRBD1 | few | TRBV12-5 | CASGPEGSGTGFFSGNTIYF | TGTGCTAGTGGTCCCGAGGGTTCCGGGACAGGGTTCTTCTCTGGAAACACCATATATTTT
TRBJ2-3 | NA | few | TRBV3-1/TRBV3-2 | CANILKGSGTWGDTQYF | TGTGCCAACATACTGAAAGGCTCCGGAACTTGGGGGGATACGCAGTATTTT
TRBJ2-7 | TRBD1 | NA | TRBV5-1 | CASSRTGSSYEQYF | TGCGCCAGCAGTAGGACAGGCTCGTCCTACGAGCAGTACTTC
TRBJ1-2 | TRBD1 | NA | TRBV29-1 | CSVVTGDLGYGYTF | TGCAGCGTTGTGACAGGGGATCTTGGCTATGGCTACACCTTC